This T cell receptor beta chain stems from a study of lymphopenia after photon versus proton radiotherapy. The V and J ends lost 3 bases and 10 bases, in that order; junction bases with no gene match: 7. The CDR3 runs to 15 residues. Looked up from germline, CDR1 is MDHEN and CDR2 is SYDVKM. This clone was seen a single time. Assay: immunoSEQ multiplex PCR; the TCRdb copy retains only in-frame clones and omits some. The repertoire holds around 30,000 clones, about 87% seen once, with approximately 14% in the top ten. Material: peripheral blood, obtained from a patient treated with proton-based radiotherapy. The chain is built from TRBV28 and TRBJ2-1; 12 bases align to TRBD2. The sequence was obtained from a woman between 65 and 79 years old with pancreatic cancer. The CDR3 reads CASSLSSGRAGEQFF. In DNA, the CDR3 is TGTGCCAGCAGTTTGTCTAGCGGGAGGGCCGGGGAGCAGTTCTTC.